These 3 T cell receptor beta chains were all obtained from the same sample, sequenced in a study of shared clonotypes between healthy human individuals. TCRdb keeps only in-frame clones here, not all; method: immunoSEQ multiplex PCR. Among around 600,000 clones listed, approximately 95% were seen once. Terminally differentiated effector memory CD45RA+ cells were excluded from the naive CD8 cells, which were CD45RO-negative and positively selected for CCR7. Sequenced: naive CD8+ T cells sorted from blood. The receptors stem from a woman aged 25 to 39 in good health.

J is TRBJ2-7 and V is TRBV27; 9 bases map to TRBD2. V lost 2 bases to trimming and J lost 1 base; unmatched junction nucleotides: 3. The CDR3 runs to 15 residues. Germline CDR1 is MNHEY and CDR2 is SMNVEV (reference sequence). The chain's CDR3 is CASSLNSGRSYEQYF. The CDR3 coding sequence is TGTGCCAGCAGTTTAAACAGCGGGAGGTCCTACGAGCAGTACTTC.

The chain combines TRBV27 with TRBJ2-6; D unclear. The length of the CDR3 is 16 residues. V lost 3 bases and J lost 2, with 11 bases in between. Germline assignment: CDR1 MNHEY and CDR2 SMNVEV (reference sequence). The CDR3 coding sequence is TGTGCCAGCAGTTTCACAACTATTGCTGGGGCCAACGTCCTGACTTTC. Its protein product is CASSFTTIAGANVLTF.

The gene calls are TRBV5-1 and TRBJ2-2; D is ambiguous. V lost 0 bases to trimming and J lost 0 bases, with 15 bases between them. The germline V gene encodes CDR1 SGHRS and CDR2 YFSETQ. The CDR3 has 18 amino acids. CDR3 amino acids: CASSLDLLMTANTGELFF. The CDR3 coding sequence is TGCGCCAGCAGCTTGGACCTACTGATGACCGCGAACACCGGGGAGCTGTTTTTT. Full variable domain (outside the CDR3, taken from reference TRBV5-1 and TRBJ2-2): KAGVTQTPRYLIKTRGQQVTLSCSPISGHRSVSWYQQTPGQGLQFLFEYFSETQRNKGNFPGRFSGRQFSNSRSEMNVSTLELGDSALYLCASSLDLLMTANTGELFFGEGSRLTVL.